The clone carrying this T cell receptor (beta chain) was picked up many times. The antigen is unknown. Ophthalmopathy cases met thresholds of Clinical Activity Score at least 3, NOSPECS grade at least 4 and duration under 3 months. Exclusion of patients followed from uncontrolled infection, other autoimmune disease, pregnancy or lactation. This entry comes from a study of T cells in Graves' hyperthyroidism and ophthalmopathy. Looking at the study overall: Peripheral blood draws took place at initial diagnosis, ahead of any treatment. Study results and limitations: Blood also showed most of the thyroid clonotypes that were expanded above 0.001.

TCR beta CDR3 regions were amplified from RNA. The HTBI primer set served for first-round RT-PCR of the TCR CDR3. In TCRdb, the multiplex PCR reads were re-called with MiXCR into one record per CDR3 protein. The profile shows roughly 500,000 distinct CDR3 sequences, 22% of them singletons. This CDR3 has 13 amino acids. V was trimmed by 4 bases and J by 2 bases, leaving 7 bases between them. Germline CDR1 and CDR2: SGHAT and FQNNGV. The chain has TRBV11-2 and TRBJ2-3; D remains unclear. This TCR was recovered from a woman in her 70s with Graves' ophthalmopathy. The sequencing sample was made of blood. The CDR3 sequence is CASSSMVTDTQYF. For the CDR3, the DNA is TGTGCCAGCAGCTCTATGGTCACAGATACGCAGTATTTT. Filled out from reference TRBV11-2 and TRBJ2-3, the complete variable domain reads EAGVAQSPRYKIIEKRQSVAFWCNPISGHATLYWYQQILGQGPKLLIQFQNNGVVDDSQLPKDRFSAERLKGVDSTLKIQPAKLEDSAVYLCASSSMVTDTQYFGPGTRLTVL.